This TCR beta chain was identified in a study of T cell changes during pregnancy in multiple sclerosis. CDR1 and CDR2 from the germline V gene are SGHRS and YFSETQ. The CDR3 consists of 17 residues. V was pared by 0 bases and J by 0 bases, with 13 bases between. Here immunoSEQ multiplex PCR was the method, and the copy in TCRdb shows in-frame clones only, minus some. The sample lists around 88,000 clones, about 92% occurring once. This receptor was obtained from a female donor in good health, enrolled as a control in a pregnancy study. The rearrangement joins TRBV5-1 to TRBJ2-1, with a weak D call TRBD1 (6 bases). The source material was peripheral blood, sampled after pregnancy. CDR3 sequence (DNA): TGCGCCAGCAGCTTGGGAACAGGGACGATCTCCTACAATGAGCAGTTCTTC. Translated, it gives CASSLGTGTISYNEQFF. The full variable domain, rest sourced from reference TRBV5-1 and TRBJ2-1, is KAGVTQTPRYLIKTRGQQVTLSCSPISGHRSVSWYQQTPGQGLQFLFEYFSETQRNKGNFPGRFSGRQFSNSRSEMNVSTLELGDSALYLCASSLGTGTISYNEQFFGPGTRLTVL.